These 22 T cell receptor beta chains were all obtained from the same sample, sequenced in a study of regulatory T cells in long-lasting Graves disease. Time point denoted: newly diagnosed GD, antithyroid drugs for less than 3 months. The TCR library was prepared using RNA isolated from PBMCs. Arm-PCR of CDR3 regions and iRepertoire HTBI primers were the basis on which TCR beta libraries were built. Via MiXCR, TCRdb re-called the multiplex PCR reads, giving one row per CDR3 protein. This table has 500,000 or so distinct CDR3 sequences, 15% to 20% appearing once. A further study also used this sample, focusing on T cells in Graves' hyperthyroidism and ophthalmopathy.

Here the sequenced sample was peripheral blood mononuclear cells (PBMCs), taken at new diagnosis, from a patient treated with antithyroid drugs. All receptors come from a man in his forties with Graves disease.

This clonotype has a count of ten or more. The rearrangement uses TRBV12-3 or TRBV12-4 and TRBJ2-2, with 8 nucleotides matching TRBD2. The CDR3 is made up of 15 amino acids. The trim removed 6 bases at V and 1 base at J, leaving 4 bases unmatched. The CDR3 protein is CASSRSGRNTGELFF. Here the CDR3 DNA reads TGTGCCAGCAGCCGCAGCGGGAGGAACACCGGGGAGCTGTTTTTT.

At least ten counts were recorded for this clonotype. This sequence joins TRBV2 and TRBJ2-2, with 10 positions matching TRBD2. CDR1 is SNHLY and CDR2 is FYNNEI in the germline V gene. Germline trimming cut 6 bases from V and 4 bases from J; bases unmatched to any gene: 5. This CDR3 region has 15 residues. The CDR3 here is CASRGTSAGTGELFF. In DNA form, the CDR3 reads TGTGCCAGCAGAGGGACTAGCGCTGGCACCGGGGAGCTGTTTTTT.

This clonotype was found many times. This chain uses TRBV20-1 with TRBJ1-2; TRBD1 aligns across 9 bases. CDR1 and CDR2 from the germline V gene are DFQATT and SNEGSKA (reference sequence). Trimming removed 4 bases from V and 2 bases from J; junction bases left unmatched: 5. The CDR3 is 14 amino acids. CDR3 nucleotide sequence: TGCAGTGCTACGACCGGGACAGGGAACTATGGCTACACCTTC. Translated, it gives CSATTGTGNYGYTF.

This clonotype was counted only a few times. The chain employs TRBV18 and TRBJ2-5, with a weak D call TRBD2 (6 bases). This CDR3 is 18 amino acids long. V dropped 6 bases and J dropped 1 base, with 24 bases sitting between them. Germline assignment: CDR1 KGHSH and CDR2 LQKENI. The CDR3 reads CASSPIGVAEAFQETQYF. The CDR3 bases are TGTGCCAGCTCGCCTATCGGGGTAGCGGAGGCCTTCCAAGAGACCCAGTACTTC.

Turning to this clonotype: One end of the junction does not line up with germline, which may come from a read error. The chain joins TRBV11-2 to TRBJ1-2; D remains unclear. The CDR3 totals 15 residues. CDR1 SGHAT and CDR2 FQNNGV come from the germline V gene. CDR3 loop: CASSSRPSALYGYAF. DNA for the CDR3: TGTGCCAGCAGCTCTCGCCCTAGTGCCCTCTATGGCTACGCCTTC.

The V call is TRBV28, the J call TRBJ1-1; a weak D match, TRBD1 (5 bases). The germline V and J ends were trimmed by 6 bases and 4 bases, with 18 bases remaining between them. Germline CDR1 reads MDHEN; CDR2 reads SYDVKM. The CDR3 sequence is 15 residues long. Here the CDR3 reads CASRSPGRRPTEAFF. Written as DNA, the CDR3 is TGTGCCAGCAGATCACCGGGACGCCGGCCCACTGAAGCTTTCTTT. Drawing the rest from reference TRBV28 and TRBJ1-1, the complete variable domain is DVKVTQSSRYLVKRTGEKVFLECVQDMDHENMFWYRQDPGLGLRLIYFSYDVKMKEKGDIPEGYSVSREKKERFSLILESASTNQTSMYLCASRSPGRRPTEAFFGQGTRLTVV.

This clonotype was picked up many times. CDR3 residues: CASTQGGLYEQYF. CDR3 sequence (DNA): TGTGCCAGCACTCAGGGAGGCCTATACGAGCAGTACTTC. The chain combines TRBV28 with TRBJ2-7, with D perhaps matching TRBD2 (6 bases). CDR3 length: 13 residues. V gave up 7 bases and J gave up 4 bases, with 14 bases separating them. Germline CDR1 and CDR2: MDHEN and SYDVKM.

This clonotype occurred a few times. The chain carries TRBV7-9 and TRBJ2-2; 10 bases line up with TRBD1. CDR1 and CDR2 from the germline V gene are SEHNR and FQNEAQ (reference sequence). The CDR3 loop spans 15 amino acids. V gave up 3 bases and J gave up 7 bases; unmatched junction bases: 5. CDR3 sequence (DNA): TGTGCCAGCAGCTTGACAGGGGGCAGGATCGGGGAGCTGTTTTTT. Translated: CASSLTGGRIGELFF.

In this sample, this clonotype turned up many times. This chain joins TRBV27 and TRBJ1-2; D unclear. V shed 5 bases and J shed 8 bases, with 24 bases lying between them. This CDR3 is built from 16 residues. Germline V gives CDR1 MNHEY, CDR2 SMNVEV (reference sequence). The CDR3 region is CASSPRAGRPNWGYTF. The DNA for the CDR3 is TGTGCCAGCAGTCCTAGGGCGGGAAGGCCCAACTGGGGCTACACCTTC.

In the case of this clonotype: A much larger clone lies a single base off, so this may be a read error. The rearrangement uses TRBV28 and TRBJ2-7; tentative D call: TRBD2 (7 bases). Germline CDR1 reads MDHEN; CDR2 reads SYDVKM. This CDR3 region has 16 residues. The germline V and J ends were trimmed by 7 bases and 7 bases, with 26 bases remaining between them. CDR3 loop: CASTQWRGGSYNEQYF. CDR3 nucleotides: TGTGCCAGCACCCAATGGAGGGGGGGCTCCTACAATGAGCAGTACTTC.

There are many counts of this clonotype. The chain recombines TRBV28 with TRBJ1-6, with D unclear. Germline V gene sequence: CDR1 MDHEN, CDR2 SYDVKM. The CDR3 length is 11 residues. V was cut by 4 bases and J by 11 bases, with 6 bases left in between. CDR3 sequence (DNA): TGTGCCAGCAGTTCTTGGCCACCCCTCCACTTT. Translated: CASSSWPPLHF.

This clonotype was observed many times. J is TRBJ1-2 and V is TRBV29-1; a weak D match, TRBD1 (6 bases). This CDR3 region has 11 residues. CDR1 and CDR2 from the germline V gene are SQVTM and ANQGSEA. The germline V and J ends were trimmed by 7 bases and 5 bases, with 11 bases remaining between them. In DNA, the CDR3 is TGCAGCGCCTCAGGGGCGTATGGCTACACCTTC. This codes for CSASGAYGYTF.

This chain links TRBV30 with TRBJ2-5, with 8 nucleotides matching TRBD2. The CDR3 is 12 residues long. Germline CDR1 and CDR2: GTSNPN and SVGIG (reference sequence). V trimming: 1 base; J trimming: 6 bases; junction bases outside the gene matches: 1. CDR3 sequence reads: CAWSAGGKTQYF. In nucleotides, the CDR3 is TGTGCCTGGAGTGCGGGAGGGAAGACCCAGTACTTC.

This clonotype was counted ten times or more. The chain links TRBV2 to TRBJ1-4, with D maybe TRBD1 (6 bases). CDR3 length: 14 residues. CDR1 is SNHLY, CDR2 FYNNEI, per germline. V was shortened by 5 bases and J by 7 bases, with 14 bases between the two germline ends. The CDR3 reads CASSNQGYTEKLFF. The CDR3 DNA reads as TGTGCCAGCAGTAACCAGGGGTATACTGAAAAACTGTTTTTT.

This clonotype was seen ten or more times. The chain combines TRBV7-9 with TRBJ2-3; maybe TRBD2 (5 bases). The germline V gene encodes CDR1 SEHNR and CDR2 FQNEAQ (reference sequence). V was cut by 3 bases and J by 4 bases, with 11 bases left in between. The CDR3 consists of 14 residues. Here the CDR3 reads CASSLVTEADTQYF. The CDR3 nucleotides read TGTGCCAGCAGCTTGGTTACGGAGGCAGATACGCAGTATTTT.

V gene TRBV10-3 combines with J gene TRBJ2-7; 10 positions match TRBD1. The J segment lost 2 bases and the V segment lost 10 bases, leaving 8 bases of the junction unmatched. This CDR3 is built from 14 residues. Germline lookup yields CDR1 ENHRY and CDR2 SYGVKD. The CDR3, as DNA: TGTGCCACCACGGGGACAGGGGTCCCCTACGAGCAGTACTTC. As protein: CATTGTGVPYEQYF.

This clonotype was recorded a few times. The CDR3: CASSAGANIQYF. CDR3 coding DNA: TGTGCCAGCAGTGCAGGGGCAAACATTCAGTACTTC. This chain uses TRBV25-1 with TRBJ2-4; a possible D gene is TRBD1 (6 bases). Trimming took off 4 bases at V and 6 bases at J, with 7 bases between the two ends. Germline lookup yields CDR1 MGHDK and CDR2 SYGVNS. This CDR3 spans 12 amino acids.

About this clonotype itself: Being one base from a much bigger clone, this may be a read error. J is TRBJ2-2 and V is TRBV11-3, with a tentative D call TRBD2 (5 bases). There are 16 residues in the CDR3. V was shortened by 7 bases and J by 1 base, with 16 bases between the two germline ends. Germline assignment: CDR1 SGHNT and CDR2 YENEEA. The CDR3 region has the DNA TGTGCCAGCACCATCCCCAGCGGACGGAACACCGGGGAGCTGTTTTTT. Protein sequence: CASTIPSGRNTGELFF.

This clonotype was observed at least ten times. V is TRBV6-1 and J is TRBJ1-5, with 7 bases matching TRBD1. After removal of 0 bases from V and 5 bases from J, the junction contained 4 bases not matched to a gene. Germline CDR1 reads MNHNS; CDR2 reads SASEGT. The CDR3 is 15 amino acids. The CDR3 DNA reads TGTGCCAGCAGTGAAGCGATACAGGGGTATCAGCCCCAGCATTTT. Translation gives CASSEAIQGYQPQHF.

This clonotype was seen ten or more times. The rearrangement uses TRBV7-2 and TRBJ1-4; 9 bases are shared with TRBD1. V lost 5 bases and J lost 0; bases outside the gene matches: 4. This CDR3 spans 16 amino acids. CDR1 is SGHTA and CDR2 is FQGNSA in the germline V gene. CDR3 in DNA: TGTGCCAGCAGCCCAACAGGGGGCTCAACTAATGAAAAACTGTTTTTT. Amino acid sequence: CASSPTGGSTNEKLFF.

This clonotype was detected many times. The V call is TRBV3-1, the J call TRBJ2-3; D gene ambiguous. Germline CDR1 reads LGHDT; CDR2 reads YNNKEL (reference sequence). The CDR3 has 12 residues. Trimming took off 3 bases at V and 14 bases at J, with 15 bases between the two ends. The CDR3 nucleotides are TGTGCCAGCAGCCATCGACCAGTAGAACTGTATTTT. Translated: CASSHRPVELYF.

This clonotype has just a few counts. The chain links TRBV12-3 or TRBV12-4 to TRBJ1-5, with D uncertain. The ends were cut back, 3 bases at V and 11 bases at J, with 14 bases in the middle. The CDR3 sequence is 13 residues long. The CDR3 spells CASSFTETLTQHF. CDR3 bases: TGTGCCAGCAGTTTTACCGAAACTTTGACCCAGCATTTT.